This paragraph covers one T cell receptor beta chain sequence. No cognate antigen has been identified for it. Nothing much larger sits one base from this clone, and base qualities are not available. Every donor was a healthy Caucasian. Three pairs of female monozygotic twins, all aged about 18 to 29 years, were included in the twin cohort. Peripheral blood mononuclear cells were used as the source from which RNA for TCR libraries was isolated. The data were obtained in a study of identical twins (dated by TCRdb to the mid-2010s). Regarding the study in general: To test whether fetal clonotypes persist, this study deep-sequenced TCR alpha and beta repertoires from monozygotic twins, from unrelated adults of various ages, and from cord blood. Replicate twin experiments were performed at different times using different library preparation protocols to rule out contamination.

Library preparation used 5' RACE. Sequenced on an Illumina HiSeq 2000. Template switching added a universal primer binding site, and the final cDNA carried a unique molecular identifier that allowed TCR cDNA molecules to be counted accurately. Specific primers in the conserved constant-segment region were used to synthesize first-strand cDNA for the TCR alpha and beta chains. Each cDNA library was double barcoded, with a SMART-Mk sample barcode plus Illumina barcodes, to control for contamination. TruSeq adapter sequences and Illumina sample barcodes were added in two successive PCR steps. The Illumina HiSeq platform was used with custom primers to sequence TCR alpha and beta cDNA libraries. Per the original workflow: MiGEC was used to process raw reads and extract unique molecular identifiers, and MiXCR was used to find CDR3 positions. Recombination models were inferred per individual with the repgenHMM and IGoR tools using an EM algorithm. Shared clonotypes were analyzed with the tcR package in R, and sharing was normalized by the product of cloneset sizes. To study raw recombination without the effects of thymic and clonal selection, out-of-frame nonproductive sequences were analyzed. Clones were called with MiXCR by TCRdb after fastp trimmed the public reads at Q25, and only in-frame beta chains were retained. A single entry per CDR3 protein holds the most common genes and DNA from its merged rows. TCRdb's processing, not the study's, gives the V and J calls here. This sample holds hundreds of thousands of distinct CDR3 sequences; about 20% were observed only once. Of the sample, around 13% falls within the top ten clones.

Findings and caveats that apply to the study as a whole: Fewer insertions were carried by abundant cord blood beta clonotypes, a similar but weaker trend appeared in young adult naive repertoires, and no such trend appeared in memory repertoires. Compared with coincidental sharing between unrelated individuals, an excess of low generation-probability sequences was observed among out-of-frame TCR alpha sequences shared between twins. In beta out-of-frame sequences, excess twin sharing was weaker, because having fewer shared sequences lowered the signal-to-noise ratio. Recombination models systematically underestimated out-of-frame TCR alpha sharing in monozygotic twins but agreed with sharing between unrelated individuals. Because the same donors could not be followed over many years, the conclusions relied on cross-sectional statistical analysis. Zero-insertion analyses could be partly confounded by invariant T cells such as MAIT and iNKT, though diverse VJ usage argued against such confounding for most clonotypes.

CDR1 LNHDA and CDR2 SQIVND were looked up in the germline V gene (reference sequence). The CDR3 measures 13 amino acids from cysteine to phenylalanine. Of all the DNA, just the CDR3 is kept, 39 bases in frame from base 1. For this chain, trimming is 8 bases at the V end and 5 bases at the J end, and the number of junction bases without a gene match is 4. The same data also contributed to another study, on T cells expressing NK-cell markers. As described in the second report: Under ten donors provided sorted CD3+CD56+NKG2C+, CD3+CD56+NKG2C- and CD3+CD56-NKG2C+ T-cell subsets, whose TCR beta-chain repertoires were profiled. Of the eight sequenced donors, seven were found to be HCMV-seropositive and one was found to be HCMV-seronegative. In several experiments an anti-gammadeltaTCR antibody was added to restrict sorting to alphabetaTCR-expressing T cells. In roughly 6 donors, the dominant CD3+CD56+NKG2C+ clonotypes ranked among the top 10 CD8+ clonotypes, making up roughly 1.0-8% of CD8+ T cells. Those dominant clonotypes were again the most abundant among CD3+CD56-NKG2C+ cells in four donors, at about 25-60.1%. Whether the expanded NKG2C-expressing T cell clones were specific for HCMV antigens remained unclear. Randomly selected healthy volunteers, three men and five women, were used as the eight sequenced donors. HCMV serostatus was determined by detecting HCMV-specific IgG in serum with a commercial ELISA kit. For six donors, bulk peripheral blood T-cell repertoires were also sequenced from unsorted PBMC. MIGEC was used to demultiplex reads and group the reads by UMI, and MiTCR was used to assemble and quantify clonotypes. To remove erroneous sequences, TCR cDNA sequences were retained only when supported by two or more reads. The tcR package was used for downstream repertoire analysis, with clonotypes matched between fractions based on CDR3 nucleotide sequence plus V segment. VDJmatch was used to annotate antigen specificity against VDJdb, with one amino acid substitution allowed in CDR3.

This TCR was recovered from a woman aged 18-29 years in good health. Sequencing was done on a sample of PBMCs. The chain employs TRBV19 and TRBJ2-1; 9 central nucleotides agree with TRBD2. For the CDR3, the sequence is CASGGLANNEQFF. The sequenced DNA: TGTGCCAGTGGGGGACTAGCCAACAATGAGCAGTTCTTC.